The following is a T cell receptor (beta chain) sequence with its context. These data originate in a study of CD8 T cells in Susac syndrome. The sequenced target, TCR beta, came from blood CD8+ and CD4+ T cells. V was trimmed by 5 bases and J by 1 base, leaving 20 bases between them. The length of the CDR3 is 17 residues. Random hexamers were used to reverse transcribe about 0.45 to 1 ug of RNA. The TCR beta CDR3 was amplified by immunoSEQ multiplex PCR across 54 Vbeta, 13 Jbeta. TCRdb reprocessed the immunoSEQ multiplex PCR reads via MiXCR and lists one record per CDR3 protein. This table has around 230,000 distinct CDR3 sequences, about 95% appearing once.

Sequencing was done on a sample of CD4+ T cells from PBMCs. This sequence was found in a human donor with multiple sclerosis. V gene TRBV12-3 or TRBV12-4 combines with J gene TRBJ1-1, with D maybe TRBD1 (5 bases). The CDR3 DNA is TGTGCCAGCAGTCCCCTGAGTTGGGGGACGGCGAACACTGAAGCTTTCTTT. Translating it yields CASSPLSWGTANTEAFF.